Listed below are T cell receptor beta chains from one sample, sequenced in a study of blood T cell repertoires in COVID-19. Sequencing used immunoSEQ multiplex PCR; TCRdb keeps in-frame clones, though not all of them. The top ten clones hold around 19% of a sample with tens of thousands of clones, 82% of them seen once. The specimen was peripheral blood. All receptors come from a human donor in a cohort sampled during active COVID-19. The CDR3 runs from the conserved cysteine through the conserved F or W. D genes are given only for firm matches. Rows may omit the clone size; those that give it use once, few, many or a size class.

j_call d_call v_call clone_size cdr3_nt cdr3_aa
TRBJ2-6 TRBD1 TRBV5-6 NA TGTGCCAGCAGCGCCTGGACAGGGGGACACGTCCTGACTTTC CASSAWTGGHVLTF
TRBJ2-6 TRBD2 TRBV7-2 NA TGTGCCAGCAGCGAACGACTAGCGGGGGGGTCTGGGGCCAACGTCCTGACTTTC CASSERLAGGSGANVLTF
TRBJ1-1 NA TRBV5-1 NA TGCGCCAGCACCCGGCCGGGACAATGGGAGGCTTTCTTT CASTRPGQWEAFF
TRBJ1-3 NA TRBV7-2 NA TGTGCCAGCAGCTTTTACTCCGGTAACACCATATATTTT CASSFYSGNTIYF
TRBJ2-1 NA TRBV2 NA TGTGCCAGCTACCTAGATTTGGCGGGGAATCGGAATGAGCAGTTCTTC CASYLDLAGNRNEQFF
TRBJ1-2 NA TRBV4-2 NA TGTGCCAGCAGCCACATCGGGGGGGCTTGGAATGGCTACACCTTC CASSHIGGAWNGYTF
TRBJ2-7 NA TRBV9 NA TGTGCCAGCAGCACATACCCCTACGAGCAGTACTTC CASSTYPYEQYF
TRBJ2-5 TRBD1 TRBV6-1 NA TGTGCCAGCAGTGTTGGACAGGGGTTTATCCAAGAGACCCAGTACTTC CASSVGQGFIQETQYF
TRBJ2-7 TRBD2 TRBV27 NA TGTGCCAGCAGTTCCTCGGGGGGGGAGCGCTCCTACGAGCAGTACTTC CASSSSGGERSYEQYF
TRBJ1-2 NA TRBV7-2 once TGTGCCAGCAGCCCGAGTATCTATGGCTACACCTTC CASSPSIYGYTF
TRBJ2-3 TRBD2 TRBV30 once TGTGCCTGGAGTGTCCTACTAGCGGGAGATACGCAGTATTTT CAWSVLLAGDTQYF
TRBJ1-3 NA TRBV5-1 NA TGCGCCAGCAGCTTGGGACAGGAAGGGGCTGGAAACACCATATATTTT CASSLGQEGAGNTIYF
TRBJ2-7 TRBD2 TRBV7-9 once TGTGCCAGCAGCCCCCCTATTTCTAGCGGGGCCAACGAGCAGTACTTC CASSPPISSGANEQYF
TRBJ2-7 TRBD1 TRBV4-1 NA TGCGCCAGCAGCCAAGCGAACAGGGGATACGAGCAGTACTTC CASSQANRGYEQYF
TRBJ2-5 TRBD2 TRBV4-1 NA TGCGCCAGCAGCCAATTAGCGGGGGGGCCGGGAGAGACCCAGTACTTC CASSQLAGGPGETQYF
TRBJ2-5 TRBD2 TRBV18 NA TGTGCCAGCTCACCCCTCCGGAGCGGGGGACAAGAGACCCAGTACTTC CASSPLRSGGQETQYF
TRBJ1-5 TRBD1 TRBV6-5 NA TGTGCCACCATTCGCGTGACAGGGCCCTCTCAGCCCCAGCATTTT CATIRVTGPSQPQHF
TRBJ1-5 NA TRBV5-6 NA TGTGCCAGCAGTCTTTATTCCAATCAGCCCCAGCATTTT CASSLYSNQPQHF
TRBJ2-1 NA TRBV5-4 NA TGTGCCAGCAGCTTTCTCCTAGGTCCCACCTCCTACAATGAGCAGTTCTTC CASSFLLGPTSYNEQFF
TRBJ2-2 TRBD1 TRBV10-3 NA TGTGCCATCAGAGACAGGGAGTCCGGGGAGCTGTTTTTT CAIRDRESGELFF
TRBJ2-5 NA TRBV11-2 NA TGTGCCAGCAGCTTGGGGCTAGAAGAGACCCAGTACTTC CASSLGLEETQYF
TRBJ2-7 NA TRBV18 NA TGTGCCAGCTCCCCTCAGGGGTTTGGCGAGCAGTACTTC CASSPQGFGEQYF
TRBJ1-2 NA TRBV27 NA TGTGCCAGCAGTTTCGGAACAGGGATGGGGTCTCGATATGGCTACACCTTC CASSFGTGMGSRYGYTF
TRBJ1-1 TRBD1 TRBV25-1 few TGTGCCACCAAACGGGACAGGAACACTGAAGCTTTCTTT CATKRDRNTEAFF
TRBJ1-5 NA TRBV12-3/TRBV12-4 NA TGTGCCAGCAGTGCGGGGGGTCAGCCCCAGCATTTT CASSAGGQPQHF
TRBJ2-2 NA TRBV18 NA TGTGCCAGCTCCCCAACCCCAGGCAACAGGGTCACCGGGGAGCTGTTTTTT CASSPTPGNRVTGELFF
TRBJ1-6 TRBD1 TRBV30 once TGTGCCTGGAGTGATTTGACAGGGAATTCACCCCTCCACTTT CAWSDLTGNSPLHF
TRBJ2-5 TRBD2 TRBV5-4 NA TGTGCCAGCAGCCGTTGGACTAGCGGGGAAGAGACCCAGTACTTC CASSRWTSGEETQYF
TRBJ2-7 NA TRBV5-1 NA TGCGCCAGCAGCTTGGGGGCAGCCATTTACGAGCAGTACTTC CASSLGAAIYEQYF
TRBJ1-4 TRBD1 TRBV9 NA TGTGCCAGCAGCCGGACAGGGGTTGGCGAAAAACTGTTTTTT CASSRTGVGEKLFF
TRBJ2-7 NA TRBV5-1 NA TGCGCCAGCAGCCCACAGGGGGGGACCTCATCCTACGAGCAGTACTTC CASSPQGGTSSYEQYF
TRBJ1-3 NA TRBV6-2/TRBV6-3 once TGTGCCAGCAGCAGACCGCGGATGAACTCTGGAAACACCATATATTTT CASSRPRMNSGNTIYF
TRBJ2-1 TRBD2 TRBV19 NA TGTGCCACCTCGCCAGGGGCTAGCGGGGGTGGCAATGAGCAGTTCTTC CATSPGASGGGNEQFF
TRBJ1-4 TRBD1 TRBV6-6 NA TGTGCCAGCGGGACAGCTAATGAAAAACTGTTTTTT CASGTANEKLFF
TRBJ2-5 TRBD1 TRBV12-3/TRBV12-4 NA TGTGCCAGCAGTCCGGACAGGGGGGAGACCCAGTACTTC CASSPDRGETQYF
TRBJ2-7 TRBD1 TRBV9 NA TGTGCCAGCAGCGCTACCGGGACAGGGAACTCCTACGAGCAGTACTTC CASSATGTGNSYEQYF
TRBJ2-4 TRBD1 TRBV19 NA TGTGCCAGTAGTTCCCAGGGGGCCAACATTCAGTACTTC CASSSQGANIQYF
TRBJ1-1 NA TRBV3-1/TRBV3-2 NA TGTGCCAGCAGCCAAGAGGGCAGTCTTCTTGAAGCTTTCTTT CASSQEGSLLEAFF
TRBJ1-1 NA TRBV12-3/TRBV12-4 NA TGTGCCAGCAGTTTCGGGAACACTGAAGCTTTCTTT CASSFGNTEAFF
TRBJ2-5 NA TRBV18 NA TGTGCCAGCTCATCGCGGTGGGTACTAGCTGGGGAGACCCAGTACTTC CASSSRWVLAGETQYF
TRBJ2-2 TRBD2 TRBV5-1 NA TGCGCCAGCAGCAGGCGGGGGGCAGACACCGGGGAGCTGTTTTTT CASSRRGADTGELFF
TRBJ2-3 NA TRBV29-1 once TGCAGCGCCCTCCGGATGGGGGGAAGCACAGATACGCAGTATTTT CSALRMGGSTDTQYF
TRBJ2-2 TRBD2 TRBV10-1 NA TGCGCCAGCAGTGGAGGGCGGGGGACCTCGAACACCGGGGAGCTGTTTTTT CASSGGRGTSNTGELFF
TRBJ2-7 NA TRBV5-3 NA TGTGCCAGACCTCCCGGAGCCTACGAGCAGTACTTC CARPPGAYEQYF
TRBJ1-2 NA TRBV4-2 NA TGTGCCAGCAGCCAAGATCTAGGAAGTCCCTATGGCTACACCTTC CASSQDLGSPYGYTF
TRBJ1-1 NA TRBV5-4 once TGTGCCAGCAGCTTGGGAGGGCAGGCGAACACTGAAGCTTTCTTT CASSLGGQANTEAFF
TRBJ1-1 NA TRBV3-1/TRBV3-2 NA TGTGCCAGCAGCCATGATCCAGGGTCTAGCACTGAAGCTTTCTTT CASSHDPGSSTEAFF
TRBJ2-7 NA TRBV6-1 NA TGTGCCAGCAGTGAATTAGGGCAGGGGATACACGAGCAGTACTTC CASSELGQGIHEQYF
TRBJ1-1 NA TRBV7-3 few TGTGCCAGCAGCTTAACTCCACTATTGAACACTGAAGCTTTCTTT CASSLTPLLNTEAFF
TRBJ2-3 TRBD2 TRBV10-3 NA TGTGCCATCAGGAGCCGACTAGCGGGGAACACAGATACGCAGTATTTT CAIRSRLAGNTDTQYF
TRBJ2-2 NA TRBV5-4 NA TGTGCCAGCAGCAGGGGCGGGGAGCTGTTTTTT CASSRGGELFF
TRBJ1-2 TRBD1 TRBV5-1 NA TGCGCCAGCAGCTTGGAGGGACAGGGGGTTGAAGGCTACACCTTC CASSLEGQGVEGYTF
TRBJ2-7 NA TRBV10-3 NA TGTGCCACGGGGAACACCTACGAGCAGTACTTC CATGNTYEQYF
TRBJ1-6 NA TRBV19 medium-sized TGTGCCAGTAGCTTGACAGGAGACTACTCACCCCTCCACTTT CASSLTGDYSPLHF
TRBJ2-3 TRBD2 TRBV4-2 NA TGTGCCAGCAGCCAAGAGGGCATAGCGGGCTTCACAGATACGCAGTATTTT CASSQEGIAGFTDTQYF
TRBJ1-4 NA TRBV18 NA TGTGCCAGCTCACCGGGCGCAACTAATGAAAAACTGTTTTTT CASSPGATNEKLFF